The T cell receptor beta chain under discussion was sequenced for a study of OX40 agonist ivuxolimab in advanced cancers. Whole-study context: As their treatment, patients were administered ivuxolimab, an agonistic anti-OX40 (CD134) antibody. Hepatocellular carcinoma, melanoma, renal cell or head and neck cancer affected the dose-escalation patients.

Study-level results: Expanded clones were, on average, more numerous among CD8+ T cells than CD4+.

About this clone: What it binds is not known.

A history of autoimmune disease or systemic immunosuppression excluded patients. Here immunoSEQ multiplex PCR was the method, and the copy in TCRdb shows in-frame clones only, minus some. The repertoire has roughly 79,000 clones, 80% to 90% of them found once; the top ten carry 17%. CDR3 size: 20 residues. CDR1 MGHRA and CDR2 YSYEKL come from the germline V gene. V dropped 4 bases and J dropped 9; count of bases not matched to a gene: 20. The sample here was CD4+ or CD8+ T cells sorted from blood, taken in a trial of the OX40 agonist ivuxolimab. The clonotype originates from an adult with an advanced solid tumor such as melanoma, head and neck, liver or kidney cancer. The V call is TRBV4-1, the J call TRBJ2-1, with 14 bases fitting TRBD2. The CDR3 nucleotides are TGCGCCAGCAGCCCCAGACCAGGACTCTCGGGACTAGCGGGAGATGGTGAGCAGTTCTTC. Translation: CASSPRPGLSGLAGDGEQFF.